This T cell receptor (beta chain) emerged from a study of T cells of healthy individuals. TCRdb used MiXCR to reprocess the 5' RACE reads, holding one entry per CDR3 protein. The data hold about 53,000 distinct CDR3 sequences, with about 14% observed a single time. Trimming at V came to 4 bases and at J to 6 bases, leaving 12 bases not matched to a gene. The germline gives CDR1 SGDLS, CDR2 YYNGEE. This CDR3 is 15 amino acids long. As for this clonotype: A much more abundant neighbour one base away suggests this may be a read error.

The rearrangement joins TRBV9 to TRBJ2-7; 8 nucleotides match TRBD1. The receptor's source is a human donor in good health. CDR3 in DNA: TGTGCCAGCAGCACGGAGGACAGGGCAGGGGCCGAGCAGTACTTC. Translating gives CASSTEDRAGAEQYF. Full variable domain (rest looked up from reference TRBV9 and TRBJ2-7): DSGVTQTPKHLITATGQRVTLRCSPRSGDLSVYWYQQSLDQGLQFLIQYYNGEERAKGNILERFSAQQFPDLHSELNLSSLELGDSALYFCASSTEDRAGAEQYFGPGTRLTVT.